This TCR beta chain was captured by sequencing in a study of T-cell reconstitution after alpha-beta-depleted transplantation in children. Points from the study as a whole: Day-60 TCRbeta diversity that was high in some patients was derived from surviving recipient T cells and thymic progenitors. Several hundred expanded graft clones reportedly gave rise to the alpha-beta T cells present about two months after transplant. At one year after transplant, newly produced T cells mostly accounted for T-cell counts and diversity.

Unique molecular identifiers were used in preparing the TCRbeta library. TCRdb fed the PCR reads into MiXCR, producing one record per CDR3 protein. The sample records about 1,000,000 distinct CDR3 sequences, around 30% being singletons. This clonotype turned up a few times. Its antigen is currently unknown. The TCR comes from a boy in the first two years of life who had a stem cell transplant for SCID, so the T cells may come from the graft donor. Source: PBMCs, mostly from graft donor cells, taken 360 days after TCRalphabeta/CD19-depleted stem cell transplant.

In DNA, the CDR3 is TGTGCGGAGGGGAAGGGAAGCACAGATACGCAGTATTTT. It yields the protein CAEGKGSTDTQYF. The chain recombines TRBV7-7 with TRBJ2-3, with a weak D call TRBD2 (6 bases). This CDR3 region has 13 residues. From germline, CDR1 is SSHAT and CDR2 FNYEAQ (reference sequence).